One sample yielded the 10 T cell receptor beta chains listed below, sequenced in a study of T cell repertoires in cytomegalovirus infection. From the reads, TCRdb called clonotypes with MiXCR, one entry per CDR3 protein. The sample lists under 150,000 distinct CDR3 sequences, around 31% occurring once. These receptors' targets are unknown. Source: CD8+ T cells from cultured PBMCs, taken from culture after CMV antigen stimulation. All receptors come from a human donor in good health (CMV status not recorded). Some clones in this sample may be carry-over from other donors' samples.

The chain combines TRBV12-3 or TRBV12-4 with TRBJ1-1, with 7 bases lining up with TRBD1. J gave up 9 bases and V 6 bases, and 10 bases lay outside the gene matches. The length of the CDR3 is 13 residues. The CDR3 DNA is TGTGCCAGCAGCCGACAGGGTTCGGCGAAAGCTTTCTTT. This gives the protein CASSRQGSAKAFF.

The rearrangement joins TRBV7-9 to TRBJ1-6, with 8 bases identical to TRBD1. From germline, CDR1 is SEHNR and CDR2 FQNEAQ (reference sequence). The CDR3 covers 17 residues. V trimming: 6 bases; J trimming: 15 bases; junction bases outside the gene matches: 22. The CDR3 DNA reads TGTGCCAGCAGTTCCTGGGGGGAGTCGGACAGGGAATTTCGCCTCCACTTT. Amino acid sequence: CASSSWGESDREFRLHF.

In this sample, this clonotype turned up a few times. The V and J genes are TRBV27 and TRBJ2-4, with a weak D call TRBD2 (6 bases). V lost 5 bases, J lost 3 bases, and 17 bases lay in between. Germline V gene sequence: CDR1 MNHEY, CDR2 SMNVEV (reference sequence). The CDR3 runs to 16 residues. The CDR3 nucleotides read TGTGCCAGCAGTCCCCTGGAGGGGTCGGGCAAAAACATTCAGTACTTC. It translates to CASSPLEGSGKNIQYF.

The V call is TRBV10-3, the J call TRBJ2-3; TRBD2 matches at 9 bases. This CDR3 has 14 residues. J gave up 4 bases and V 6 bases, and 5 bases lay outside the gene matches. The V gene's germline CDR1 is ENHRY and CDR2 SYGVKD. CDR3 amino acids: CAIRSGGSADTQYF. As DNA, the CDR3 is TGTGCCATCAGGAGCGGGGGGTCGGCAGATACGCAGTATTTT.

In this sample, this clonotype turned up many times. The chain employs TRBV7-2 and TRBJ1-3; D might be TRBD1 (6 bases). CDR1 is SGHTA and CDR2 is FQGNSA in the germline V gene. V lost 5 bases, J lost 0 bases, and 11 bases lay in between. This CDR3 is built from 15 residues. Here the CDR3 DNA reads TGTGCCAGCAGCCTGGTGGGGGCCTCTGGAAACACCATATATTTT. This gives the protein CASSLVGASGNTIYF. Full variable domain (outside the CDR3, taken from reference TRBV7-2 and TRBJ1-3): GAGVSQSPSNKVTEKGKDVELRCDPISGHTALYWYRQSLGQGLEFLIYFQGNSAPDKSGLPSDRFSAERTGGSVSTLTIQRTQQEDSAVYLCASSLVGASGNTIYFGEGSWLTVV.

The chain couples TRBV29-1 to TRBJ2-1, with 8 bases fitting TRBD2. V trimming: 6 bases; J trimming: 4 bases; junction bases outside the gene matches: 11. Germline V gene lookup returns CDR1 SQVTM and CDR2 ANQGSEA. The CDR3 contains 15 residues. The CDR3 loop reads CSVAGIAGGYNEQFF. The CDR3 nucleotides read TGCAGCGTCGCAGGGATTGCGGGGGGATACAATGAGCAGTTCTTC.

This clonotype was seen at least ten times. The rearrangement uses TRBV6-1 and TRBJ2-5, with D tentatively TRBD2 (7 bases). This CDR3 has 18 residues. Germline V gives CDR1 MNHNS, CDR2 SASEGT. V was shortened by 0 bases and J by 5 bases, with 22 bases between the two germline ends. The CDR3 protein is CASSEAKGRGPWKETQYF. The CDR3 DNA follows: TGTGCCAGCAGTGAAGCGAAGGGGCGGGGGCCCTGGAAGGAGACCCAGTACTTC.

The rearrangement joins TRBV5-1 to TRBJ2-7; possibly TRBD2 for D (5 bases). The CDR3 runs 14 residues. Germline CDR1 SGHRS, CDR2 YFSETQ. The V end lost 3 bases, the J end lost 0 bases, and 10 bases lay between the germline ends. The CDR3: CASSWDRGSYEQYF. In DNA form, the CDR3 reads TGCGCCAGCAGCTGGGATCGGGGCTCCTACGAGCAGTACTTC.

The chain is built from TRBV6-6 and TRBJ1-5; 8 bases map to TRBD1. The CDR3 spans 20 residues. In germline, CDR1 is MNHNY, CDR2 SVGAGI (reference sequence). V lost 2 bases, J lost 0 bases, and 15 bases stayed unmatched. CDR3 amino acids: CASSYHRGRGPEYSNQPQHF. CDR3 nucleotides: TGTGCCAGCAGTTACCACAGGGGGAGGGGGCCCGAATATAGCAATCAGCCCCAGCATTTT.

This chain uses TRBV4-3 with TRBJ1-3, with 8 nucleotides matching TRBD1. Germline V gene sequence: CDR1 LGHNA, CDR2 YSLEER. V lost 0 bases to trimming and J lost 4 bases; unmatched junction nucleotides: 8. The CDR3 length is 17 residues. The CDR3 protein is CASSQDWTGSTGNTIYF. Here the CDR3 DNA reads TGCGCCAGCAGCCAAGACTGGACAGGGTCGACAGGAAACACCATATATTTT.